This T cell receptor (beta chain) was captured by sequencing in a study of T cells in Graves' hyperthyroidism and ophthalmopathy. Whole-study findings and limits: Blood held most thyroid clonotypes expanded above 0.001 frequency. Ophthalmopathy prediction by the model preceded onset by a median roughly 6 months.

RNA transcripts gave rise to amplified TCR beta CDR3 regions. TCR CDR3 regions were first amplified by RT-PCR with HTBI primers. TCRdb used MiXCR to reprocess the multiplex PCR reads, holding one entry per CDR3 protein. The sample holds about 160,000 distinct CDR3 sequences; approximately 9% are singletons and the top ten take 22%. Diagnosis of hyperthyroidism was new in patients aged 18 to 65, and its duration was under 2 months. A remark on this clonotype: Its target is unknown.

The germline V gene encodes CDR1 SGHNT and CDR2 YYREEE (reference sequence). Trimming cost V 3 bases and J 4 bases, with 17 bases left between them. The length of the CDR3 is 15 residues. The sequence came from a woman between 18 and 29 years old with Graves' hyperthyroidism that later progressed to Graves' ophthalmopathy. The V gene is TRBV5-4, the J gene TRBJ2-7; D gene ambiguous. The sample comprised blood. The CDR3 sequence is CASSSPGLQLYEQYF. For the CDR3, the DNA is TGTGCCAGCAGCTCCCCCGGTCTCCAACTTTACGAGCAGTACTTC.